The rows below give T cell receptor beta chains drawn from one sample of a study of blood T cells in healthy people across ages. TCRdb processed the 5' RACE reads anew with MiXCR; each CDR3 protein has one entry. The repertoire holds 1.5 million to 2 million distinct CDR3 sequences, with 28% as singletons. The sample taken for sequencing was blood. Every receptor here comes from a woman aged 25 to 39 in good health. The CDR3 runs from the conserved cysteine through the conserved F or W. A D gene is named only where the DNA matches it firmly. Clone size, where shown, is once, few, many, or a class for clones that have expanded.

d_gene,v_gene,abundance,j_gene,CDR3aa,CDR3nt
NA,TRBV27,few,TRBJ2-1,CASKGSGRDEQFF,TGTGCCAGCAAGGGGTCTGGACGGGATGAGCAGTTCTTC
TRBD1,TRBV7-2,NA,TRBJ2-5,CASRWDRGQGETQYF,TGTGCCAGCAGATGGGACAGGGGGCAGGGGGAGACCCAGTACTTC
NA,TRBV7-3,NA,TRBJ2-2,CASSLSPALGADTGELFF,TGTGCCAGCAGCTTATCTCCGGCCTTGGGGGCGGACACCGGGGAGCTGTTTTTT
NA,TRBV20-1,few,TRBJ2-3,CSAREAVPSTDTQYF,TGCAGTGCTAGAGAGGCTGTACCTAGCACAGATACGCAGTATTTT
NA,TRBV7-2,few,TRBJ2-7,CASSFGRPGSSYEQYF,TGTGCCAGCAGCTTTGGCAGACCAGGAAGCTCCTACGAGCAGTACTTC
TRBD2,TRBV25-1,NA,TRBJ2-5,CASSGGAGGRGYQETQYF,TGTGCCAGCAGCGGGGGAGCGGGGGGGAGGGGGTACCAAGAGACCCAGTACTTC
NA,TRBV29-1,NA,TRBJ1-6,CSVQGEGRNSPLHF,TGCAGCGTCCAAGGCGAAGGGAGAAATTCACCCCTCCACTTT
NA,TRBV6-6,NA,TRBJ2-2,CASSPSSDTGELFF,TGTGCCAGCAGCCCTTCTTCTGACACCGGGGAGCTGTTTTTT
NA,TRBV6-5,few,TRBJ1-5,CASRPTGTNQPQHF,TGTGCCAGCAGACCAACAGGTACTAATCAGCCCCAGCATTTT
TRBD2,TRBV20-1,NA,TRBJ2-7,CSAPRTSGGHEQYF,TGCAGTGCCCCCCGGACTAGCGGGGGCCACGAGCAGTACTTC
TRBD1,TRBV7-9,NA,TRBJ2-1,CASGKSGTGNDEQFF,TGTGCCAGCGGCAAATCCGGGACAGGGAACGATGAGCAGTTCTTC
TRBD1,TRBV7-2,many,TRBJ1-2,CASSLERGQGYGYTF,TGTGCCAGCAGCTTAGAACGAGGACAGGGCTATGGCTACACCTTC
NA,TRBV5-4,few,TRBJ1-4,CASGSQDGDATNEKLFF,TGTGCCAGCGGCTCCCAGGACGGGGATGCAACTAATGAAAAACTGTTTTTT
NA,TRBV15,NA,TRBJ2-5,CATSRDNPVTAQETQYF,TGTGCCACCAGCAGAGACAATCCGGTCACCGCCCAAGAGACCCAGTACTTC
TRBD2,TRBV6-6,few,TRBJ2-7,CASSHRTSGRYEQYF,TGTGCCAGCAGTCATAGGACTAGCGGGAGGTACGAGCAGTACTTC
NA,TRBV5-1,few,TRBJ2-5,CASSLWGPPETQYF,TGCGCCAGCAGCTTGTGGGGACCCCCAGAGACCCAGTACTTC
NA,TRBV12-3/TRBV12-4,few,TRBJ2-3,CASSTDGRPDTQYF,TGTGCCAGCAGTACAGACGGGCGTCCAGATACGCAGTATTTT
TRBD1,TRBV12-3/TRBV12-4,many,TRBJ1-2,CASSLTGTDGYTF,TGTGCCAGCAGTCTGACAGGGACTGACGGCTACACCTTC
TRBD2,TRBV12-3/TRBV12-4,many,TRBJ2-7,CASSNSGISYEQYF,TGTGCCAGCAGTAATAGCGGGATCTCCTACGAGCAGTACTTC
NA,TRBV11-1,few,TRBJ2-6,CASSWDSGANVLTF,TGTGCCAGCAGCTGGGATTCTGGGGCCAACGTCCTGACTTTC
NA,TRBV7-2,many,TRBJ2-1,CASSLVKGPSSYNEQFF,TGTGCCAGCAGCTTAGTTAAAGGCCCTAGCTCCTACAATGAGCAGTTCTTC
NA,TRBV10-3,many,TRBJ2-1,CAISEGRAAVSEQFF,TGTGCCATCAGTGAGGGACGGGCCGCCGTGTCGGAGCAGTTCTTC
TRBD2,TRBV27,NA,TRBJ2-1,CAGSSGLAGGLLNQFF,TGTGCCGGCAGTTCCGGACTAGCGGGGGGGCTGTTGAATCAGTTCTTC
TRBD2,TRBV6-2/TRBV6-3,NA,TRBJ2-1,CASSYSVAGAAGGEQFF,TGTGCCAGCAGTTACTCGGTAGCGGGGGCGGCGGGGGGTGAGCAGTTCTTC
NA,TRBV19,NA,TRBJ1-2,CASSIMAGFDYGYTF,TGTGCCAGTAGTATTATGGCCGGGTTTGACTATGGCTACACCTTC
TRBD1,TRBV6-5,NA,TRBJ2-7,CASRTGGGEQYF,TGTGCCAGCAGAACAGGGGGAGGCGAGCAGTACTTC
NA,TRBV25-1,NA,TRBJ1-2,CASSDRQSRGYTF,TGTGCCAGCAGTGACAGGCAGTCTCGTGGCTACACCTTC
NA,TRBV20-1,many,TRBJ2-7,CSASTAYEQYF,TGCAGTGCTAGTACGGCCTACGAGCAGTACTTC
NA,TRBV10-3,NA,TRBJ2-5,CAVSDVGGVQETQYF,TGTGCCGTCAGTGATGTGGGCGGAGTACAAGAGACCCAGTACTTC
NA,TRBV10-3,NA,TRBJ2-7,CAISPRSGSYEQYF,TGTGCCATCAGTCCCCGATCAGGGTCCTACGAGCAGTACTTC
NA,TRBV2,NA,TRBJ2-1,CASSLGGLQFF,TGTGCCAGCAGTCTCGGGGGGCTACAGTTCTTC
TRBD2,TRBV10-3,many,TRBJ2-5,CAISLAGPQETQYF,TGTGCCATCAGCTTAGCGGGGCCCCAAGAGACCCAGTACTTC
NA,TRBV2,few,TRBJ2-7,CASSAWDGEQYF,TGTGCCAGCAGTGCCTGGGACGGAGAGCAGTACTTC
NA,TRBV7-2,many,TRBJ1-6,CASSLGGVNSPLHF,TGTGCCAGCAGCTTAGGCGGGGTTAATTCACCCCTCCACTTT
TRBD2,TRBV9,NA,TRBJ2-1,CASNLSGSAYNEQFF,TGTGCCAGCAACCTTAGCGGGAGTGCATACAATGAGCAGTTCTTC
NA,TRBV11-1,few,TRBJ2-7,CASSLDSDGQYF,TGTGCCAGCAGCTTAGATAGCGACGGGCAGTACTTC
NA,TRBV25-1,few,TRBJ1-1,CASSEGVGDTEAFF,TGTGCCAGCAGTGAGGGGGTCGGGGACACTGAAGCTTTCTTT
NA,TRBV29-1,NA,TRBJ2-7,CSVVGQNYEQYF,TGCAGCGTCGTCGGACAGAACTACGAGCAGTACTTC
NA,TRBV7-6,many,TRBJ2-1,CASSPLSRGRDEQFF,TGTGCCAGCAGCCCCTTGTCTCGAGGACGGGATGAGCAGTTCTTC
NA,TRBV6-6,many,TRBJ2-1,CASSYSVSEQFF,TGTGCCAGCAGTTACTCGGTTAGTGAGCAGTTCTTC
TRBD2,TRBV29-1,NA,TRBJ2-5,CSVLTSGEGTQYF,TGCAGCGTCCTGACTAGCGGGGAAGGGACCCAGTACTTC
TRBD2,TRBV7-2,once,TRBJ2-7,CASNTDTSGGAPYEQYF,TGTGCCAGCAACACCGATACTAGCGGGGGGGCCCCCTACGAGCAGTACTTC
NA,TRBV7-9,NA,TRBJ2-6,CASSFGTPHPRGANVLTF,TGTGCCAGCAGCTTCGGGACACCACACCCCCGAGGGGCCAACGTCTTGACTTTC
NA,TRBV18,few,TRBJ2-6,CASSTEGAGANVLTF,TGTGCCAGCTCAACGGAGGGGGCTGGGGCCAACGTCCTGACTTTC